This T cell receptor (beta chain) was sequenced for a study of T cell responses to AZD1222 COVID-19 vaccine. The V gene's germline CDR1 is LNHDA and CDR2 SQIVND (reference sequence). The junction had 6 bases not matched to a gene; V was cut back by 4 bases and J by 10 bases. This CDR3 is built from 12 residues. Libraries were prepared by immunoSEQ multiplex PCR; TCRdb keeps only in-frame clonotypes and omits some of them. The top ten hold about 50% of the sample, which has 78,000 or so clones, around 81% seen once. Study outcomes and limitations: Compared with day 0, the breadth and depth of the Spike-specific TCR repertoire rose significantly after two doses of AZD1222. Close to half of all spike-specific TCRs reportedly target regions of the variants that are unmutated. It should be noted that donors were predominantly white British and more often female, and clonal diversity was possibly underestimated.

Worth noting for this clone: The antigen remains undetermined.

The chain joins TRBV19 to TRBJ1-2; 7 nucleotides align to TRBD1. This clonotype was obtained from an adult who received the AZD1222 COVID-19 vaccine. This specimen consisted of peripheral blood, obtained 28 days after the second AZD1222 dose. This CDR3 is CASSTWDRAYTF. The CDR3, as DNA: TGTGCCAGTAGTACCTGGGACAGAGCCTACACCTTC.